One T cell receptor (beta chain) is described in this entry. The data stem from a study of technical replicates of blood from a few donors. Some clones are missing from TCRdb's copy, which holds only in-frame ones; the method was immunoSEQ multiplex PCR. Found here are around 53,000 clones, roughly nine tenths of them singletons; the top ten hold around 3.9%. Trimming shortened V by 8 bases and J by 3 bases, and 16 bases separated the two germline ends. The CDR3 runs 14 residues. Germline-derived CDR1 and CDR2 are MNHNS and SASEGT. This TCR was sampled from a human donor in good health. Some clones in this sample may be carry-over from other donors' samples. V and J are TRBV6-1 and TRBJ1-1; D unclear. The sequencing input was PBMCs. The CDR3 sequence is CASEVRFRYTEAFF. Written as DNA, the CDR3 is TGTGCCAGCGAAGTTAGATTCCGGTACACTGAAGCTTTCTTT.